This T cell receptor (beta chain) is from a study of blood T cell repertoires in COVID-19. Looking at the study overall: Acute and convalescent COVID-19 samples came from the United States, Italy and Spain. In each case, the material was cDNA or gDNA derived from T cells, B-cell-depleted T cells, or PBMCs.

As originally analysed: Estimation of nucleated cell counts was performed using reference gene primer amplification. The protocol was immunoSEQ multiplex PCR, while the TCRdb copy is restricted to in-frame clones and leaves out a portion. V and J calls and clone size are copied from that table; D and trimming were computed from the DNA. In the table there are about 97,000 clones, around 85% of which are singletons. This CDR3 spans 14 amino acids. The V segment lost 3 bases and the J segment 6 bases; nucleotides outside the gene matches: 2. Germline-derived CDR1 and CDR2 are KGHDR and SFDVKD. The sample comprised peripheral blood. The V gene is TRBV24-1, the J gene TRBJ1-5; 9 bases are a match to TRBD1. This receptor was taken from a woman aged 70-85 years with active or convalescent COVID-19. The DNA of the CDR3 is TGTGCCACCAGTGATGGACAGGGGTCTCAGCCCCAGCATTTT. This encodes CATSDGQGSQPQHF.